Shown below are 28 T cell receptor beta chains from a single sample sequenced in a study of blood T cell repertoires in COVID-19. Sequencing used immunoSEQ multiplex PCR; TCRdb keeps in-frame clones, though not all of them. The profile shows 150,000 to 200,000 clones, more than 70% of them singletons. Sequencing was carried out using peripheral blood. These receptors originate from a woman aged 55-75 years with acute or convalescent COVID-19.

This chain connects TRBV28 to TRBJ2-1; maybe TRBD2 (5 bases). With 2 bases removed from V and 6 bases from J, the gap between germline ends came to 11 bases. The CDR3 contains 14 residues. From germline, CDR1 is MDHEN and CDR2 SYDVKM. The DNA for the CDR3 is TGTGCCAGCAGTTTAGACTATGAGGGCAATGAGCAGTTCTTC. This encodes CASSLDYEGNEQFF.

This clone has just one count. This chain connects TRBV9 to TRBJ1-6; D ambiguous. CDR1 and CDR2 from the germline V gene are SGDLS and YYNGEE. Trimming left V 4 bases short and J 10 bases short, with 18 bases between. This CDR3 region has 15 residues. CDR3 loop: CASSLGRTTGSPLHF. CDR3 bases: TGTGCCAGCAGCCTCGGTCGGACTACCGGCTCACCCCTCCACTTT.

This chain links TRBV28 with TRBJ1-1; D may be TRBD1 (6 bases). CDR1 is MDHEN and CDR2 is SYDVKM in the germline V gene. The CDR3 has 17 residues. V gave up 2 bases and J gave up 2 bases, with 18 bases separating them. The CDR3 loop reads CASSLSPGVSHNTEAFF. The CDR3 nucleotides are TGTGCCAGCAGTTTAAGTCCAGGGGTTAGCCATAACACTGAAGCTTTCTTT.

This clone was observed a few times. The V gene is TRBV10-3, the J gene TRBJ2-1; 9 bases fit TRBD1. Trimming cost V 3 bases and J 4 bases; bases outside gene matches: 1. The germline V gene has CDR1 ENHRY and CDR2 SYGVKD. This CDR3 has 14 amino acids. In DNA, the CDR3 is TGTGCCATCAGTGAAGGACAGGGGTACAATGAGCAGTTCTTC. It yields the protein CAISEGQGYNEQFF.

V gene TRBV7-9 combines with J gene TRBJ2-5; 9 bases agree with TRBD2. J gave up 4 bases and V 6 bases, and 15 bases lay outside the gene matches. CDR1 and CDR2 from the germline V gene are SEHNR and FQNEAQ (reference sequence). This CDR3 contains 17 residues. CDR3 sequence (DNA): TGTGCCAGCAGTCAAAGTCATATAGCGGGAGCTGGAGAGACCCAGTACTTC. As protein: CASSQSHIAGAGETQYF.

The count of this clone is one. The chain carries TRBV29-1 and TRBJ1-1; 10 bases match TRBD1. Germline V gene sequence: CDR1 SQVTM, CDR2 ANQGSEA. CDR3 length: 15 amino acids. V gave up 4 bases and J gave up 4 bases; unmatched junction bases: 9. This CDR3 is CSVGQGALGGTEAFF. CDR3 bases: TGCAGCGTTGGACAGGGGGCTCTTGGGGGCACTGAAGCTTTCTTT. The full variable domain, completed using reference TRBV29-1 and TRBJ1-1, is SAVISQKPSRDICQRGTSLTIQCQVDSQVTMMFWYRQQPGQSLTLIATANQGSEATYESGFVIDKFPISRPNLTFSTLTVSNMSPEDSSIYLCSVGQGALGGTEAFFGQGTRLTVV.

The V gene is TRBV19, the J gene TRBJ2-3; TRBD1 aligns across 8 bases. CDR3 length equals 17 residues. The junction had 11 bases not matched to a gene; V was cut back by 4 bases and J by 2 bases. Per the germline V gene, CDR1 is LNHDA and CDR2 is SQIVND (reference sequence). CDR3 protein: CASSNPEQGGVTDTQYF. Written as DNA, the CDR3 is TGTGCCAGTAGTAACCCCGAACAGGGGGGAGTCACAGATACGCAGTATTTT.

The rearrangement joins TRBV5-1 to TRBJ2-1; TRBD1 matches at 11 bases. Germline V lookup: CDR1 SGHRS, CDR2 YFSETQ. J was trimmed by 3 bases and V by 2 bases; bases with no gene match: 4. The CDR3 sequence is 16 residues long. The CDR3 sequence is CASSLGGTGGYNEQFF. The CDR3 coding sequence is TGCGCCAGCAGCTTAGGTGGGACAGGGGGCTACAATGAGCAGTTCTTC.

Only one count was recorded for this clone. This same CDR3 is encoded by further DNA sequences in the sample. The V gene is TRBV3-1 (or the pseudogene TRBV3-2), the J gene TRBJ1-2, with TRBD1 matching over 9 bases. V trimming: 3 bases; J trimming: 1 base; junction bases outside the gene matches: 3. The germline CDR1 and CDR2 sequences are LGHDT and YNNKEL (reference sequence). The CDR3 totals 15 residues. Here the CDR3 reads CASSQGQGLNYGYTF. The CDR3 DNA follows: TGTGCCAGCAGCCAGGGACAGGGTCTTAACTATGGCTACACCTTC.

The V call is TRBV28, the J call TRBJ2-1, with 12 bases lining up with TRBD2. CDR1 and CDR2 from the germline V gene are MDHEN and SYDVKM. This CDR3 comprises 16 residues. V lost 5 bases to trimming and J lost 9 bases; unmatched junction nucleotides: 11. CDR3 coding DNA: TGTGCCAGCAGTGCCCTAGCGGGAGGGCCTCCGGGTGAGCAGTTCTTC. Amino acid sequence: CASSALAGGPPGEQFF.

The genes are TRBV2 and TRBJ2-5, with 7 bases lining up with TRBD2. CDR1 and CDR2 from the germline V gene are SNHLY and FYNNEI. This CDR3 is built from 16 residues. Trimming cost V 8 bases and J 2 bases; bases outside gene matches: 14. CDR3 DNA: TGTGCCAGCCGGAGGGGTGAGGCTAGCGGACAAGAGACCCAGTACTTC. It yields the protein CASRRGEASGQETQYF.

The chain combines TRBV5-4 with TRBJ1-2; 10 nucleotides match TRBD1. V lost 4 bases and J lost 6; bases outside the gene matches: 3. The CDR3 length is 13 residues. Germline assignment: CDR1 SGHNT and CDR2 YYREEE (reference sequence). The CDR3 nucleotides read TGTGCCAGCAGCACCGGGACAGGGGATGGCTACACCTTC. This gives the protein CASSTGTGDGYTF.

The chain recombines TRBV30 with TRBJ1-2; D gene uncertain. Germline CDR1 is GTSNPN and CDR2 is SVGIG (reference sequence). Trimming removed 7 bases from V and 1 base from J, with 16 bases in between. This CDR3 has 14 residues. The CDR3 reads CASRREPGNYGYTF. In nucleotides, the CDR3 is TGTGCCTCGAGGAGGGAACCGGGTAACTATGGCTACACCTTC.

This clone appeared once. The chain links TRBV12-3 or TRBV12-4 to TRBJ2-3, with a possible D match to TRBD2 (6 bases). Trimming took 8 bases from V and 5 from J, leaving 11 bases between them. The CDR3 length is 12 residues. The CDR3 is CASSVGGDTQYF. The DNA for the CDR3 is TGTGCCAGCTCCGTGGGAGGAGATACGCAGTATTTT.

This clone came up once. This chain connects TRBV30 to TRBJ1-1, with D unclear. This CDR3 contains 13 residues. Deletions cut 1 base from V and 6 bases from J, with 12 bases between. Looked up from germline, CDR1 is GTSNPN and CDR2 is SVGIG (reference sequence). CDR3 protein: CAWSGGRTAEAFF. The DNA of the CDR3 is TGTGCCTGGAGTGGAGGTCGAACGGCTGAAGCTTTCTTT.

V and J are TRBV18 and TRBJ1-2; no clear D gene. The CDR3 contains 13 residues. Looked up from germline, CDR1 is KGHSH and CDR2 is LQKENI. Trimming pared 6 bases from V and 6 bases from J, leaving 14 bases between. CDR3 coding DNA: TGTGCCAGCTCCATGTCCCCCAGGAATGGCTACACCTTC. The encoded protein is CASSMSPRNGYTF.

This clone was found once. The chain has TRBV9 and TRBJ2-3; D not resolved. V was trimmed by 4 bases and J by 3 bases, leaving 6 bases between them. The CDR3 runs to 12 residues. Germline-derived CDR1 and CDR2 are SGDLS and YYNGEE. CDR3 in amino acids: CASSPETDTQYF. The DNA of the CDR3 is TGTGCCAGCAGCCCGGAGACAGATACGCAGTATTTT.

The chain is built from TRBV19 and TRBJ1-3; D is unresolved. This CDR3 has 15 amino acids. Germline V gene lookup returns CDR1 LNHDA and CDR2 SQIVND (reference sequence). Trimming cost V 5 bases and J 4 bases, with 15 bases left between them. The CDR3 protein is CASSPRLPSGNTIYF. In DNA form, the CDR3 reads TGTGCCAGTAGTCCCCGACTGCCAAGCGGAAACACCATATATTTT.

J is TRBJ2-2 and V is TRBV5-4; no reliable D call. With 0 bases removed from V and 7 bases from J, the gap between germline ends came to 13 bases. Per the germline V gene, CDR1 is SGHNT and CDR2 is YYREEE (reference sequence). The CDR3 runs to 15 residues. In nucleotides, the CDR3 is TGTGCCAGCAGCTTGGACCCCGTGGAGAGCGGGGAGCTGTTTTTT. Amino acid sequence: CASSLDPVESGELFF. The full variable domain, its missing parts supplied by reference TRBV5-4 and TRBJ2-2, is ETGVTQSPTHLIKTRGQQVTLRCSSQSGHNTVSWYQQALGQGPQFIFQYYREEENGRGNFPPRFSGLQFPNYSSELNVNALELDDSALYLCASSLDPVESGELFFGEGSRLTVL.

V usage is TRBV19 and J usage is TRBJ2-1; D might be TRBD1 (5 bases). The CDR3 totals 15 residues. The ends were cut back, 7 bases at V and 4 bases at J, with 17 bases in the middle. Germline values: CDR1 LNHDA, CDR2 SQIVND (reference sequence). The CDR3 reads CASTPLGALYNEQFF. The CDR3 bases are TGTGCCAGTACCCCGTTAGGGGCTCTATACAATGAGCAGTTCTTC. Filled out from reference TRBV19 and TRBJ2-1, the complete variable domain reads DGGITQSPKYLFRKEGQNVTLSCEQNLNHDAMYWYRQDPGQGLRLIYYSQIVNDFQKGDIAEGYSVSREKKESFPLTVTSAQKNPTAFYLCASTPLGALYNEQFFGPGTRLTVL.

The sample holds one count of this clone. V and J are TRBV27 and TRBJ1-1; D is ambiguous. Germline V gives CDR1 MNHEY, CDR2 SMNVEV (reference sequence). Trimming took 2 bases from V and 0 from J, leaving 13 bases between them. This CDR3 contains 16 residues. CDR3 protein: CASSLSRGGLNTEAFF. In DNA, the CDR3 is TGTGCCAGCAGTTTAAGTCGTGGCGGCCTGAACACTGAAGCTTTCTTT.

This chain connects TRBV5-5 to TRBJ2-7, with D possibly TRBD2 on 5 matching bases. Trimming removed 4 bases at V and 5 bases at J, with 16 bases between. This CDR3 spans 14 amino acids. Germline V gene sequence: CDR1 SGHKS, CDR2 YYEKEE (reference sequence). The CDR3 nucleotides read TGTGCCAGCAGCCCCCTACTAGTCTTCCACGAGCAGTACGTC. This translates into CASSPLLVFHEQYV.

The gene calls are TRBV19 and TRBJ2-1; 15 nucleotides line up with TRBD2. The J segment lost 1 base and the V segment lost 5 bases, leaving 12 bases of the junction unmatched. Germline loops: CDR1 LNHDA, CDR2 SQIVND (reference sequence). This CDR3 has 20 amino acids. The CDR3 region has the DNA TGTGCCAGTAGTGGCCGGGGACTAGCGGGAGGTCGTGGATCCTACAATGAGCAGTTCTTC. It specifies CASSGRGLAGGRGSYNEQFF.

This chain links TRBV7-2 with TRBJ1-2; 8 bases line up with TRBD1. Germline lookup yields CDR1 SGHTA and CDR2 FQGNSA. The V and J ends lost 2 bases and 1 base, in that order; junction bases with no gene match: 3. There are 15 residues in the CDR3. The CDR3 spells CASSLWTGSNYGYTF. The CDR3 bases are TGTGCCAGCAGCTTATGGACAGGGAGTAACTATGGCTACACCTTC.

The sample holds one count of this clone. The genes are TRBV5-1 and TRBJ1-1, with D possibly TRBD1 on 6 matching bases. The CDR3 spans 15 residues. Trimming left V 4 bases short and J 0 bases short, with 13 bases between. Per germline, CDR1 SGHRS and CDR2 YFSETQ. In nucleotides, the CDR3 is TGCGCCAGCAGCAAGAGGGGGGGAATGAACACTGAAGCTTTCTTT. Its protein product is CASSKRGGMNTEAFF.

The V call is TRBV28, the J call TRBJ2-7; D gene unclear. The germline V gene encodes CDR1 MDHEN and CDR2 SYDVKM. Trimming took off 5 bases at V and 0 bases at J, with 11 bases between the two ends. This CDR3 is 14 amino acids long. CDR3 region: CASSLRVFSYEQYF. As DNA, the CDR3 is TGTGCCAGCAGTCTACGAGTTTTCTCCTACGAGCAGTACTTC. The variable domain in full, with the rest retrieved from reference TRBV28 and TRBJ2-7, is DVKVTQSSRYLVKRTGEKVFLECVQDMDHENMFWYRQDPGLGLRLIYFSYDVKMKEKGDIPEGYSVSREKKERFSLILESASTNQTSMYLCASSLRVFSYEQYFGPGTRLTVT.

The J gene is TRBJ1-4, the V gene TRBV19, with D unclear. The V gene's germline CDR1 is LNHDA and CDR2 SQIVND (reference sequence). The V gene lost 11 bases and the J gene lost 8 bases, with 12 bases spanning the gap. CDR3 length equals 11 residues. CDR3 bases: TGTGCCTCTTCGATCGGGGAAAAACTGTTTTTT. It encodes CASSIGEKLFF.

The table lists this clone with a few counts. The V call is TRBV19, the J call TRBJ1-3, with D hard to call. CDR3 length equals 16 residues. The germline V and J ends were trimmed by 6 bases and 0 bases, with 15 bases remaining between them. CDR1 and CDR2 (germline): LNHDA, SQIVND (reference sequence). The DNA for the CDR3 is TGTGCCAGTAGAACCTCGGACTTTCTCTCTGGAAACACCATATATTTT. Amino acids: CASRTSDFLSGNTIYF.